This T cell receptor beta chain was captured in a study of blood T cell repertoires in COVID-19. Study summary: COVID-19 samples collected from the United States, Italy and Spain covered acute and convalescent phases. PBMCs, B-cell-depleted T cells, or T cells provided the cDNA or gDNA that made up the material.

CDR3 length: 13 residues. Trimming shortened V by 5 bases and J by 11 bases, and 16 bases separated the two germline ends. From germline, CDR1 is SGHAT and CDR2 FQNNGV. Original processing notes: Scientists estimated how many nucleated cells there were by amplifying reference gene primers. Libraries were prepared by immunoSEQ multiplex PCR; TCRdb keeps only in-frame clonotypes and omits some of them. That table furnishes V, J and clone size, whereas the DNA furnished D and trimming. The table lists about 48,000 clones, over 75% of them singletons. The rearrangement joins TRBV11-2 to TRBJ2-1; TRBD1 might be the D (5 bases). Sequences were obtained from peripheral blood. This TCR was sampled from a man between 65 and 79 years old with acute or convalescent COVID-19. CDR3 loop: CASSGFRAMQQFF. CDR3 in DNA: TGTGCCAGCAGCGGATTCAGGGCAATGCAGCAGTTCTTC. Based on the CDR3 plus reference TRBV11-2 and TRBJ2-1, the full variable domain is EAGVAQSPRYKIIEKRQSVAFWCNPISGHATLYWYQQILGQGPKLLIQFQNNGVVDDSQLPKDRFSAERLKGVDSTLKIQPAKLEDSAVYLCASSGFRAMQQFFGPGTRLTVL.